These 17 T cell receptor beta chains came from one sample sequenced in a study of cytomegalovirus exposure and HLA in healthy donors. PCR used 60 Vbeta primers and 13 Jbeta primers. The method was immunoSEQ multiplex PCR; TCRdb's version includes in-frame clones alone and lacks a portion of them. The repertoire holds some 170,000 clones, with roughly 80% as singletons. Material for sequencing was PBMCs. The receptor source for this set is a girl between 2 and 10 years old in good health and CMV-seropositive.

This clone was picked up a small number of times. The V gene is TRBV25-1, the J gene TRBJ2-3, with 13 positions matching TRBD2. This CDR3 contains 14 residues. Unmatched junction bases numbered 1, after V lost 6 bases and J lost 4 bases. Germline lookup yields CDR1 MGHDK and CDR2 SYGVNS. The CDR3 sequence is CASRLAGGPDTQYF. The DNA of the CDR3 is TGTGCCAGCAGACTAGCGGGAGGGCCAGATACGCAGTATTTT.

This clone was recorded a few times. The CDR3 DNA reads TGCGCCAGCAGCTCCACTGGGGCCAACGTCCTGACTTTC. It is translated as CASSSTGANVLTF. The chain has TRBV5-1 and TRBJ2-6; D call uncertain. The length of the CDR3 is 13 residues. Germline assignment: CDR1 SGHRS and CDR2 YFSETQ. Deletions cut 3 bases from V and 2 bases from J, with 3 bases between.

The CDR3, as DNA: TGTGCCAGCAGCAATTTCACAGGAGCCCGGTATGGCTACACCTTC. Translation gives CASSNFTGARYGYTF. The V gene is TRBV5-4, the J gene TRBJ1-2, with TRBD1 as a possible D gene (5 bases). CDR1 is SGHNT, CDR2 YYREEE, per germline (reference sequence). The ends were cut back, 4 bases at V and 5 bases at J, with 18 bases in the middle. CDR3 length equals 15 residues.

The genes are TRBV30 and TRBJ1-1; D may be TRBD1 (5 bases). This CDR3 contains 14 residues. Germline V gives CDR1 GTSNPN, CDR2 SVGIG (reference sequence). Trimming stripped 1 base from V and 3 bases from J, with 12 bases between. DNA of the CDR3: TGTGCCTGGAGTGGCCAGGGTAGTGACACTGAAGCTTTCTTT. Residues: CAWSGQGSDTEAFF.

The chain uses TRBV6-5 and TRBJ2-3; perhaps TRBD2 as D (5 bases). Trimming took 7 bases from V and 0 from J, leaving 8 bases between them. Germline lookup yields CDR1 MNHEY and CDR2 SVGAGI. CDR3 length: 13 residues. The CDR3 loop reads CASTAGSTDTQYF. In DNA, the CDR3 is TGTGCCAGCACGGCGGGTAGCACAGATACGCAGTATTTT.

V usage is TRBV9 and J usage is TRBJ2-1, with TRBD1 matching 10 bases. The CDR3 is made up of 15 amino acids. V shed 6 bases, J shed 8 bases, and the junction held 11 bases outside the gene matches. Germline assignment: CDR1 SGDLS and CDR2 YYNGEE. CDR3 DNA sequence: TGTGCCAGCACTACCGGGGGACAGGGGTTACATGAGCAGTTCTTC. This sequence encodes CASTTGGQGLHEQFF.

The J gene is TRBJ2-6, the V gene TRBV10-3; the match to TRBD2 covers 10 bases. V shed 4 bases and J 4 bases; nucleotides not matched to a gene: 10. This CDR3 contains 18 residues. Germline V CDR1 and CDR2: ENHRY, SYGVKD. This chain's CDR3 is CAISGVGAGGSGANVLTF. CDR3 DNA sequence: TGTGCCATCAGTGGGGTAGGAGCGGGAGGGTCCGGGGCCAACGTCCTGACTTTC.

This clone has just a few counts. This chain connects TRBV29-1 to TRBJ2-7; TRBD1 might be the D (6 bases). The CDR3 extends over 13 amino acids. Germline CDR1 reads SQVTM; CDR2 reads ANQGSEA. V gave up 5 bases and J gave up 6 bases, with 17 bases separating them. The CDR3 sequence is CSVLSRGTFEQYF. CDR3 DNA sequence: TGCAGCGTTCTTTCCAGGGGAACATTCGAGCAGTACTTC.

This chain connects TRBV28 to TRBJ2-1; 8 bases align to TRBD1. Germline V gene lookup returns CDR1 MDHEN and CDR2 SYDVKM. CDR3 length: 15 residues. Trimming cost V 3 bases and J 4 bases; bases outside gene matches: 5. CDR3 DNA sequence: TGTGCCAGCAGTTTTACAGGGGGTAGTTACAATGAGCAGTTCTTC. It specifies CASSFTGGSYNEQFF.

V and J are TRBV29-1 and TRBJ2-3; D might be TRBD2 (6 bases). The germline V gene has CDR1 SQVTM and CDR2 ANQGSEA. The CDR3 spans 11 residues. With 7 bases removed from V and 7 bases from J, the gap between germline ends came to 12 bases. The CDR3, as DNA: TGCAGCGCCGAGCTAGCGAATACGCAGTATTTT. Amino acid sequence: CSAELANTQYF.

This chain links TRBV2 with TRBJ1-1; TRBD1 is a possible D gene (5 bases). Between the trimmed V and J ends, which lost 4 bases and 2 bases, there was a span of 20 bases. Germline loops: CDR1 SNHLY, CDR2 FYNNEI. This CDR3 has 17 residues. The CDR3 nucleotides are TGTGCCAGCAGTGTTTACCTTCAGGGTAAAGATAACACTGAAGCTTTCTTT. Protein sequence: CASSVYLQGKDNTEAFF. The full variable domain, with the rest looked up from reference TRBV2 and TRBJ1-1, is EPEVTQTPSHQVTQMGQEVILRCVPISNHLYFYWYRQILGQKVEFLVSFYNNEISEKSEIFDDQFSVERPDGSNFTLKIRSTKLEDSAMYFCASSVYLQGKDNTEAFFGQGTRLTVV.

The chain links TRBV6-1 to TRBJ2-1; weak D call: TRBD2 (5 bases). Germline V gives CDR1 MNHNS, CDR2 SASEGT. This CDR3 region has 15 residues. V lost 2 bases to trimming and J lost 2 bases, with 10 bases between them. The CDR3: CASSEQDGAYNEQFF. CDR3 nucleotide sequence: TGTGCCAGCAGTGAACAGGACGGGGCCTACAATGAGCAGTTCTTC.

The chain couples TRBV19 to TRBJ1-3; the D gene is possibly TRBD1 (6 bases). From germline, CDR1 is LNHDA and CDR2 SQIVND (reference sequence). The V gene lost 9 bases and the J gene lost 7 bases, with 16 bases spanning the gap. The CDR3 loop spans 13 amino acids. CDR3 sequence reads: CARLGGGGNTIYF. The CDR3 region has the DNA TGTGCCAGGTTAGGGGGGGGTGGGAACACCATATATTTT. Filled out from reference TRBV19 and TRBJ1-3, the complete variable domain reads DGGITQSPKYLFRKEGQNVTLSCEQNLNHDAMYWYRQDPGQGLRLIYYSQIVNDFQKGDIAEGYSVSREKKESFPLTVTSAQKNPTAFYLCARLGGGGNTIYFGEGSWLTVV.

The rearrangement joins TRBV6-6 to TRBJ2-7; D perhaps matches TRBD2 (6 bases). The CDR3 extends over 14 amino acids. Per the germline V gene, CDR1 is MNHNY and CDR2 is SVGAGI (reference sequence). The V end lost 7 bases, the J end lost 2 bases, and 15 bases lay between the germline ends. The CDR3 reads CASNGGRPPYEQYF. CDR3 sequence (DNA): TGTGCCAGCAATGGAGGGCGGCCTCCCTACGAGCAGTACTTC.

The chain couples TRBV7-2 to TRBJ1-1; possible D gene TRBD1, 6 bases. Germline CDR1 and CDR2: SGHTA and FQGNSA. CDR3 length equals 16 residues. V shed 1 base and J shed 2 bases, with 14 bases lying between them. The CDR3 sequence: CASSLVSQGYNTEAFF. The CDR3, as DNA: TGTGCCAGCAGCTTAGTCTCCCAGGGGTACAACACTGAAGCTTTCTTT.

The chain has TRBV18 and TRBJ2-7; a weak D match, TRBD2 (6 bases). CDR3 length equals 13 residues. Germline loops: CDR1 KGHSH, CDR2 LQKENI. V was clipped by 1 base and J by 7 bases, with 11 bases between them. CDR3 residues: CASSPLSGREQYF. In DNA form, the CDR3 reads TGTGCCAGCTCACCACTGTCTGGGAGGGAGCAGTACTTC.

V gene TRBV23-1 combines with J gene TRBJ2-2, with TRBD1 as a possible D gene (6 bases). Being an ORF, TRBV23-1 has a function that is uncertain. V lost 2 bases, J lost 5 bases, and 9 bases lay in between. The CDR3 loop spans 14 amino acids. CDR3 region: CASSQQGKTGELFF. The CDR3, as DNA: TGCGCCAGCAGTCAACAGGGGAAGACCGGGGAGCTGTTTTTT.